This passage covers 11 T cell receptor beta chains from one sample sequenced in a study of tumor-infiltrating lymphocytes in primary liver carcinoma. Co-extraction of RNA and DNA was performed on about 19-32 mg of unsorted bulk tissue. TCR beta cDNA was prepared out of roughly 450 ng total RNA by means of a constant-region primer. Slightly modified ARM-PCR with three nested multiplex PCR rounds yielded TCR beta libraries. Both of the initial two PCR rounds ran for nine to ten cycles and employed TRBV1-TRBV30 forward primers alongside a C-beta reverse primer. In TCRdb, the multiplex PCR reads were re-called with MiXCR into one record per CDR3 protein. The top ten hold approximately 37% of the sample, which has fewer than 75,000 distinct CDR3 sequences, roughly two thirds seen once. Sample: liver tumor tissue from sampling region 4. The subset denotes: tumor region T4, right-lateral pole. The receptor source for this set is a man aged 40-50 years with primary liver carcinoma and hepatitis B virus infection.

Details on this clonotype: Mismatch with germline at one junction end may stem from a read error. The chain recombines TRBV6-2 or TRBV6-3 with TRBJ1-1; D ambiguous. This CDR3 is built from 14 residues. Germline V gene data show CDR1 as MNHEY and CDR2 as SVGEGT. CDR3: CTSSYPELNTEVFF. In DNA form, the CDR3 reads TGTACCAGCAGTTACCCAGAGTTGAACACTGAAGTTTTCTTT.

Note on this clonotype: The germline gene is not matched at one end of the junction; a read error may be the cause. This chain links TRBV10-3 with TRBJ2-2, with D perhaps TRBD2 (5 bases). The CDR3 totals 13 residues. The V gene's germline CDR1 is ENHRY and CDR2 SYGVKD. CDR3 bases: TGTGCCTTCAGTACGGATCACACCGGGGAGCTCTTTTTT. It encodes CAFSTDHTGELFF.

This clonotype has a count of ten or more. The chain combines TRBV20-1 with TRBJ2-3; TRBD2 matches at 9 bases. CDR1 is DFQATT and CDR2 is SNEGSKA in the germline V gene (reference sequence). V was pared by 6 bases and J by 2 bases, with 15 bases of the junction left unmatched. The CDR3 loop spans 17 amino acids. This chain's CDR3 is CSAYDSRVAGVTDTQYF. CDR3 DNA sequence: TGCAGTGCCTACGACTCCAGGGTAGCGGGAGTCACAGATACGCAGTATTTT.

Regarding this clonotype: As the CDR3 is not closed by the conserved phenylalanine or tryptophan, this likely results from a read error. This chain connects TRBV28 to TRBJ2-7; 12 bases align to TRBD2. This CDR3 is built from 20 residues. The germline V gene has CDR1 MDHEN and CDR2 SYDVKM. V was pared by 4 bases and J by 2 bases, with 18 bases of the junction left unmatched. The chain's CDR3 is CASSSTTSGSPPGRPYEQYL. Here the CDR3 DNA reads TGTGCCAGCAGTTCGACGACTAGCGGGAGTCCCCCAGGCCGCCCCTACGAGCAGTACCTC.

The CDR3 sequence: CASSYRAGPSEKLFF. CDR3 sequence (DNA): TGTGCCAGCAGTTATCGGGCCGGACCCAGTGAAAAACTGTTTTTT. The J gene is TRBJ1-4, the V gene TRBV6-5; D not resolved. Trimming took 3 bases from V and 7 from J, leaving 15 bases between them. CDR3 length equals 15 residues. Germline V gene sequence: CDR1 MNHEY, CDR2 SVGAGI.

To note about this clonotype: The conserved phenylalanine or tryptophan normally closing the CDR3 is absent here, so this likely arose from a read error. The genes are TRBV30 and TRBJ2-5; D is ambiguous. V was shortened by 6 bases and J by 2 bases, with 16 bases between the two germline ends. Germline V gives CDR1 GTSNPN, CDR2 SVGIG (reference sequence). The CDR3 is made up of 14 amino acids. The CDR3 bases are TGTGCCTGCTTAAAGCGCGATTCTCAAGAGACCCAGTACCTC. This encodes CACLKRDSQETQYL.

About this clonotype itself: Sequence at one end of the junction differs from germline and may be a read error. This chain joins TRBV5-5 and TRBJ2-7; D uncertain. CDR3 length: 11 residues. Per the germline V gene, CDR1 is SGHKS and CDR2 is YYEKEE (reference sequence). The CDR3: CTSSSTYEQYF. CDR3 nucleotides: TGTACCAGCAGCTCAACCTACGAGCAGTATTTC.

In regard to this clonotype: The junction departs from germline at one end; a sequencing error may be responsible. The chain employs TRBV5-5 and TRBJ1-2; D ambiguous. The CDR3 totals 15 residues. From germline, CDR1 is SGHKS and CDR2 YYEKEE (reference sequence). The CDR3 reads CASSLPGRADYGYTF. The CDR3 DNA is TGTGCCAGCAGCTTGCCCGGGAGGGCCGACTATGGCTACACCTTT. The entire variable domain, with the rest obtained from reference TRBV5-5 and TRBJ1-2, is as follows: DAGVTQSPTHLIKTRGQQVTLRCSPISGHKSVSWYQQVLGQGPQFIFQYYEKEERGRGNFPDRFSARQFPNYSSELNVNALLLGDSALYLCASSLPGRADYGYTFGSGTRLTVV.

J is TRBJ2-1 and V is TRBV4-1, with a tentative D call TRBD2 (5 bases). The CDR3 length is 17 residues. Germline V CDR1 and CDR2: MGHRA, YSYEKL. Deletions cut 1 base from V and 4 bases from J, with 17 bases between. CDR3 sequence reads: CASSQGLADRSYNEQFF. The CDR3 nucleotides read TGCGCCAGCAGCCAAGGGCTAGCTGATAGGTCTTACAATGAGCAGTTCTTC.

About this clonotype: Relative to the germline gene, one junction end is altered; a read error may explain this. V usage is TRBV11-2 and J usage is TRBJ2-2, with no clear D. The germline CDR1 and CDR2 sequences are SGHAT and FQNNGV. The CDR3 runs 15 residues. CDR3 residues: CVSSPSRKVIRELFF. The CDR3 DNA is TGTGTCAGCAGCCCCAGTCGGAAGGTAATCAGGGAGCTGTTTTTT.

This clonotype was detected ten times or more. J is TRBJ2-3 and V is TRBV7-3, with D perhaps assigned TRBD1 or TRBD2 (5 bases each). The germline V gene encodes CDR1 SGHTA and CDR2 FQGTGA. The germline V and J ends were trimmed by 1 base and 4 bases, with 15 bases remaining between them. CDR3 size: 16 residues. The chain's CDR3 is CASSLRLGAGADTQYF. The CDR3 DNA sequence: TGTGCCAGCAGCTTAAGGCTAGGGGCCGGGGCAGATACGCAGTATTTT.